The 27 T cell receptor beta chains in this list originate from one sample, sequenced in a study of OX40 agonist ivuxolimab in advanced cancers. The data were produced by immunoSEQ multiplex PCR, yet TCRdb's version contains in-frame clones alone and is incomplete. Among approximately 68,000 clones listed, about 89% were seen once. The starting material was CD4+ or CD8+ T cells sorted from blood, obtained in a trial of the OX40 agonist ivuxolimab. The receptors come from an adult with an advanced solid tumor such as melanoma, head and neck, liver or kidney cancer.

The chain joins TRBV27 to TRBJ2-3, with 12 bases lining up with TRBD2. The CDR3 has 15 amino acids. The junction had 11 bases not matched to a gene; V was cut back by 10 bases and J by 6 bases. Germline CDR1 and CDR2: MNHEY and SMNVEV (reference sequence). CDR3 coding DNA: TGTGCCATCTCACTAGCGGGAGGCGGGAGGGATACGCAGTATTTT. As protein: CAISLAGGGRDTQYF.

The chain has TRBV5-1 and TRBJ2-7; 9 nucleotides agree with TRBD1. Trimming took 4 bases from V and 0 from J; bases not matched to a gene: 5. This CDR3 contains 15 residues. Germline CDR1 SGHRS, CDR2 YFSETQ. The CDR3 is CASSLGTGPSYEQYF. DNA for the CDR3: TGCGCCAGCAGCCTCGGGACAGGGCCCTCCTACGAGCAGTACTTC.

The CDR3 sequence is CASSAGGPLAYEQYF. In DNA form, the CDR3 reads TGTGCCAGCTCAGCAGGAGGGCCTCTGGCCTACGAGCAGTACTTC. The J gene is TRBJ2-7, the V gene TRBV18, with D possibly matching TRBD2 (6 bases). Germline lookup yields CDR1 KGHSH and CDR2 LQKENI. This CDR3 spans 15 amino acids. Trimming took off 5 bases at V and 2 bases at J, with 16 bases between the two ends.

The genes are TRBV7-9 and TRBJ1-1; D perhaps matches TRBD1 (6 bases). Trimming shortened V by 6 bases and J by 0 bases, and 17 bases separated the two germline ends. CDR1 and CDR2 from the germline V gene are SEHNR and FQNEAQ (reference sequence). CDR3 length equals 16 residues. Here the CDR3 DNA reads TGTGCCAGCAGAAACTCAGGGGTGAGCTTGAACACTGAAGCTTTCTTT. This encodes CASRNSGVSLNTEAFF.

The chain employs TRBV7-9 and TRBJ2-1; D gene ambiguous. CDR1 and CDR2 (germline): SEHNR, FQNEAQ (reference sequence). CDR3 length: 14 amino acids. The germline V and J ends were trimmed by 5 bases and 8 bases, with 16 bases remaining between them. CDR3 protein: CASSRGARFDEQFF. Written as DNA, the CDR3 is TGTGCCAGCAGCAGAGGCGCCCGGTTCGATGAGCAGTTCTTC.

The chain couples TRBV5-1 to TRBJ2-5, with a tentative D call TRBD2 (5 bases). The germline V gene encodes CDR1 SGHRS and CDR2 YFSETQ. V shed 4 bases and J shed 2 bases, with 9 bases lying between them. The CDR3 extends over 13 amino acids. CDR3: CASSEPGQETQYF. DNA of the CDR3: TGCGCCAGCAGCGAACCGGGGCAAGAGACCCAGTACTTC.

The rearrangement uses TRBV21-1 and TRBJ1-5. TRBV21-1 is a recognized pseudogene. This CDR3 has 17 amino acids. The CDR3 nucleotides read TGTGCCAGCAGCAAAGGGGGAGGGTTCGACAGCAATCAGCCCCAGCATTTT. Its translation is CASSKGGGFDSNQPQHF.

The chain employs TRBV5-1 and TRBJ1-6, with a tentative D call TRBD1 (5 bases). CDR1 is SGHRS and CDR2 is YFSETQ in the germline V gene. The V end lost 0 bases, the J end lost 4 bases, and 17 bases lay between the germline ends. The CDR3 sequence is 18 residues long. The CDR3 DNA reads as TGCGCCAGCAGCTTGGTTCAGGGCTCGTCTGGTTATAATTCACCCCTCCACTTT. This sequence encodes CASSLVQGSSGYNSPLHF.

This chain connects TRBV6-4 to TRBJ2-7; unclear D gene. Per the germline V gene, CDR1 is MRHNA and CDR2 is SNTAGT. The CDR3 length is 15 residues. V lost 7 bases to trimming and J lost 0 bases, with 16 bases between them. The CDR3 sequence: CASTPRQASSYEQYF. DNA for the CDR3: TGTGCCAGCACCCCCCGGCAGGCGAGCTCCTACGAGCAGTACTTC.

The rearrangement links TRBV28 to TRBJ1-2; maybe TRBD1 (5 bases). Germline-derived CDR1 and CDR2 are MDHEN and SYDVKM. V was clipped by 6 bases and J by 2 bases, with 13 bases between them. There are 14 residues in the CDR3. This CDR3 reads CASSSQGSNYGYTF. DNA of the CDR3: TGTGCCAGCAGCTCCCAGGGATCAAACTATGGCTACACCTTC.

CDR3 in amino acids: CASRASGGTDTQYF. In DNA form, the CDR3 reads TGTGCCAGTAGGGCTAGCGGTGGCACAGATACGCAGTATTTT. The chain couples TRBV19 to TRBJ2-3; 7 nucleotides line up with TRBD2. J gave up 1 base and V 6 bases, and 4 bases lay outside the gene matches. This CDR3 is built from 14 residues. CDR1 is LNHDA, CDR2 SQIVND, per germline (reference sequence).

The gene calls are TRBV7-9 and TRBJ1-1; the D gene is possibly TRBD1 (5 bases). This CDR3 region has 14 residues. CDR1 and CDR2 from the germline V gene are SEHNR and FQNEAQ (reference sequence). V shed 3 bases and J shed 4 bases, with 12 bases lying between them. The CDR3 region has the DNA TGTGCCAGCAGCTTTTCTCCTGGGGGCACTGAAGCTTTCTTT. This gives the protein CASSFSPGGTEAFF.

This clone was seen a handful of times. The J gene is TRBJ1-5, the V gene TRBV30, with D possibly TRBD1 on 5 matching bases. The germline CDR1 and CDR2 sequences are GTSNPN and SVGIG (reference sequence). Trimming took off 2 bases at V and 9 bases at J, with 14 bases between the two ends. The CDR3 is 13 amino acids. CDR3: CAWSMAGRRPQHF. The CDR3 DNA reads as TGTGCCTGGAGTATGGCAGGGCGCCGGCCCCAGCATTTT.

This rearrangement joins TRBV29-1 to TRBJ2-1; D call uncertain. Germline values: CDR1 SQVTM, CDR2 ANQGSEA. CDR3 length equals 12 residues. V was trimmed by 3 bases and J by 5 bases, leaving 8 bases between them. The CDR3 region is CSVDGVNNEQFF. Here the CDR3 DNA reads TGCAGCGTTGATGGGGTTAACAATGAGCAGTTCTTC.

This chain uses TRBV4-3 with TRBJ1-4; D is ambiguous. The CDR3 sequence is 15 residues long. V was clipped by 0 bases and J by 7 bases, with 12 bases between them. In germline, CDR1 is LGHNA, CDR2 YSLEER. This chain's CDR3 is CASSQDRRGGEKLFF. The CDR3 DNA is TGCGCCAGCAGCCAAGATCGGCGGGGAGGTGAAAAACTGTTTTTT.

In DNA, the CDR3 is TGTGCCAGTAGTATCGGCGGCAGGCTGGGCAATCAGCCCCAGCATTTT. It yields the protein CASSIGGRLGNQPQHF. V is TRBV19 and J is TRBJ1-5; no definite D call. Germline V gene lookup returns CDR1 LNHDA and CDR2 SQIVND (reference sequence). Trimming shortened V by 3 bases and J by 2 bases, and 14 bases separated the two germline ends. The CDR3 extends over 16 amino acids.

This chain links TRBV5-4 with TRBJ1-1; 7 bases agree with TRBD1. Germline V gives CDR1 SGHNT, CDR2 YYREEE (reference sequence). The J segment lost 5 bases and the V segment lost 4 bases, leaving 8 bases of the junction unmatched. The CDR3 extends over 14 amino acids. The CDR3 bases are TGTGCCAGCAGCGTCAGGGGGATCGGGACTGAAGCTTTCTTT. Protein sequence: CASSVRGIGTEAFF.

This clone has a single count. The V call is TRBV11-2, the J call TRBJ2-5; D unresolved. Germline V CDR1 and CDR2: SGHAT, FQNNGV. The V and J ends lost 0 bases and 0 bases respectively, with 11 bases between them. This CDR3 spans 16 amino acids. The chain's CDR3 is CASSLDHLGYQETQYF. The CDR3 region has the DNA TGTGCCAGCAGCTTAGATCATCTGGGGTACCAAGAGACCCAGTACTTC.

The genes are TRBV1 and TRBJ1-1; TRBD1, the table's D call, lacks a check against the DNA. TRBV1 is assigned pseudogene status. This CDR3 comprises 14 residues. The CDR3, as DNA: TGCACCAGCAGCCTACGGACAGTGAACACTGAAGCTTTCTTT. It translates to CTSSLRTVNTEAFF.

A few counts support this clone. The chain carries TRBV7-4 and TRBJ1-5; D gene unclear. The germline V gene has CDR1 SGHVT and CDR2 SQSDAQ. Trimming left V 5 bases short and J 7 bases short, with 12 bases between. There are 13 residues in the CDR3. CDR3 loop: CASSQTLSQPQHF. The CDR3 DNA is TGTGCCAGCAGCCAAACGCTTAGCCAGCCCCAGCATTTT.

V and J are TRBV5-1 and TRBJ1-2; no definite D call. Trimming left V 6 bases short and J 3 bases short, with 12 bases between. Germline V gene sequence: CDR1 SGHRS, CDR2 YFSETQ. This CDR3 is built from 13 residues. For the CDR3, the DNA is TGCGCCAGCACCCCGGGCCTTCACTATGGCTACACCTTC. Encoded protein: CASTPGLHYGYTF.

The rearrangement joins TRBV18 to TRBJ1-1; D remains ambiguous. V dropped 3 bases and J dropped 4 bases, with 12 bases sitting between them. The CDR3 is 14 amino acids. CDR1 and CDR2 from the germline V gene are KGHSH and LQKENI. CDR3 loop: CASSPYREGTEAFF. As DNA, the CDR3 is TGTGCCAGCTCACCCTACCGGGAGGGCACTGAAGCTTTCTTT. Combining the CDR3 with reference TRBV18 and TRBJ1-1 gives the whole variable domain NAGVMQNPRHLVRRRGQEARLRCSPMKGHSHVYWYRQLPEEGLKFMVYLQKENIIDESGMPKERFSAEFPKEGPSILRIQQVVRGDSAAYFCASSPYREGTEAFFGQGTRLTVV.

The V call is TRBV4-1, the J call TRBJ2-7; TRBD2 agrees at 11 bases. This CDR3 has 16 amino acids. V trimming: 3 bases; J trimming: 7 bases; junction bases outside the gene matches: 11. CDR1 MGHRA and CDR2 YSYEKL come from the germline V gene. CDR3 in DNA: TGCGCCAGCAGCCAGGCTGGGACTAGCGGCATCGGAGAGCAGTACTTC. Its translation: CASSQAGTSGIGEQYF.

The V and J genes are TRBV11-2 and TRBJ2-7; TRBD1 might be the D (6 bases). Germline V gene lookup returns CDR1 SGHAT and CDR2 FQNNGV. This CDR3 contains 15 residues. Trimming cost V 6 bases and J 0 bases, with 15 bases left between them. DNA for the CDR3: TGTGCCAGCAGGGAACAGGGTTCGAGCTCCTACGAGCAGTACTTC. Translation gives CASREQGSSSYEQYF.

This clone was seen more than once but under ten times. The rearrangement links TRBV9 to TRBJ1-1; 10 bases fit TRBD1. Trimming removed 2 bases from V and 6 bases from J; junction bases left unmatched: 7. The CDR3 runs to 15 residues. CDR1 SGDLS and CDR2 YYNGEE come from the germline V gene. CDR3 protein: CASSVGTGALAEAFF. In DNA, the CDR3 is TGTGCCAGCAGCGTGGGGACAGGGGCTTTGGCTGAAGCTTTCTTT.

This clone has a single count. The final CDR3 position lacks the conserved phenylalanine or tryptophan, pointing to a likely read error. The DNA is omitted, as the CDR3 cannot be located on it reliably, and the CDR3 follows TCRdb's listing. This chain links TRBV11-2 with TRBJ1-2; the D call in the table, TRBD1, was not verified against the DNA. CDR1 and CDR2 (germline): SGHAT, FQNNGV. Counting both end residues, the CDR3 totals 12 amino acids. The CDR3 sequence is CASSLEGRKFAS.

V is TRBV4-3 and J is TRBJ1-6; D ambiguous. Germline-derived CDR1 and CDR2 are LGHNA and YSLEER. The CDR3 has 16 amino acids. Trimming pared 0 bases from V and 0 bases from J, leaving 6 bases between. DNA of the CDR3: TGCGCCAGCAGCCAAGAGGGGAGCTCCTATAATTCACCCCTCCACTTT. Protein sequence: CASSQEGSSYNSPLHF.